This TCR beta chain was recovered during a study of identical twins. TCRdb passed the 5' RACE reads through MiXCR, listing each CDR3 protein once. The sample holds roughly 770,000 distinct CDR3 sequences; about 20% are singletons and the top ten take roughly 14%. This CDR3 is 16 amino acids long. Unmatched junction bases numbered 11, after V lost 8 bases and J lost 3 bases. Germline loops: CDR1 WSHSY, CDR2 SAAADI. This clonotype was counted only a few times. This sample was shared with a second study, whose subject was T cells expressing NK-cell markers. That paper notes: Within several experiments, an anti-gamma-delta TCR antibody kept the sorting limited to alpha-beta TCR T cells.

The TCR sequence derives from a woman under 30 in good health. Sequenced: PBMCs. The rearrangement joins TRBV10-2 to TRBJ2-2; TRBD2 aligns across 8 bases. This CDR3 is CASYFGSGGHTGELFF. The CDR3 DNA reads TGCGCCAGCTATTTCGGTTCGGGAGGGCACACCGGGGAGCTGTTTTTT.